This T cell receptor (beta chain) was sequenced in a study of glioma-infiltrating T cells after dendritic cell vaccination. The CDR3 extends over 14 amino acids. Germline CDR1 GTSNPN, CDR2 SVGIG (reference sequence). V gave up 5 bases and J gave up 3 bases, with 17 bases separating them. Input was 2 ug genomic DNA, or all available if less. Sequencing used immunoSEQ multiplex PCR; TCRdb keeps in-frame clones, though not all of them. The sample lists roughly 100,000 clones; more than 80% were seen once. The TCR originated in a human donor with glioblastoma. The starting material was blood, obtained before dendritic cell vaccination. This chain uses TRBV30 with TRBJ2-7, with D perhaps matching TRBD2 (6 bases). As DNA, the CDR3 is TGTGCCTGGGCCCCCGGGACTTCTTACTACGAGCAGTACTTC. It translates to CAWAPGTSYYEQYF.